This is a list of T cell receptor beta chains from one sample in a study of T cell responses to AZD1222 COVID-19 vaccine. The assay was immunoSEQ multiplex PCR, and TCRdb's table has in-frame clones only and misses some. The data show some 110,000 clones, roughly 89% seen once. Sample: peripheral blood, taken 28 days after the second AZD1222 dose. These receptors were collected from an adult who received the AZD1222 COVID-19 vaccine. Each CDR3 is given with its conserved first and last residue. A D gene is named only where the DNA matches it firmly. Size is omitted from some rows. Given values are once, few, many or a class for expanded clones.

d_gene	v_gene	j_gene	abundance	CDR3nt	CDR3aa
TRBD2	TRBV10-3	TRBJ2-3	NA	TGTGCCATCAGTGAGCCATTAGCGGGAGAGGCAGATACGCAGTATTTT	CAISEPLAGEADTQYF
TRBD1	TRBV27	TRBJ1-2	NA	TGTGCCAGCAGTCTCCGGCAGGGGGCTTACTATGGCTACACCTTC	CASSLRQGAYYGYTF
NA	TRBV19	TRBJ2-7	NA	TGTGCCAGTAGTACCCGACAGGCCTACGAGCAGTACTTC	CASSTRQAYEQYF
NA	TRBV7-9	TRBJ2-1	once	TGTGCCAGCAGCGGGGGCTCCTACAATGAGCAGTTCTTC	CASSGGSYNEQFF
NA	TRBV5-6	TRBJ2-5	NA	TGTGCCAGCAGCTTGGGGGGCGGGACAGACCAACAAGAGACCCAGTACTTC	CASSLGGGTDQQETQYF
NA	TRBV30	TRBJ2-7	NA	TGTGCCTGGAGAGCAGGGACAAGCTCCTACGAGCAGTACTTC	CAWRAGTSSYEQYF
NA	TRBV24-1	TRBJ1-3	NA	TGTGCCACCAGTGATTTGCGGTCTGGAAACACCATATATTTT	CATSDLRSGNTIYF
TRBD2	TRBV5-6	TRBJ2-4	NA	TGTGCCAGCAGCTCCCTAGCGGGAGGGGGCATTCAGTACTTC	CASSSLAGGGIQYF
NA	TRBV6-1	TRBJ1-3	NA	TGTGCCAGCAGTGATTCCTCCCCGGGCCACTCTGGAAACACCATATATTTT	CASSDSSPGHSGNTIYF
NA	TRBV19	TRBJ1-5	NA	TGTGCCAGTAGTCCTCGGGACGTCAATCAGCCCCAGCATTTT	CASSPRDVNQPQHF
TRBD1	TRBV28	TRBJ2-7	NA	TGTGCCAGCAGTTCCCCCGGACAGGGTCGCTACGAGCAGTACTTC	CASSSPGQGRYEQYF
NA	TRBV5-6	TRBJ1-6	NA	TGTGCCAGCAACTTGGGGGTTAGGGGCTATAATTCACCCCTCCACTTT	CASNLGVRGYNSPLHF
NA	TRBV19	TRBJ1-5	NA	TGTGCCAGTAGGGATAGCAATCAGCCCCAGCATTTT	CASRDSNQPQHF
NA	TRBV12-3/TRBV12-4	TRBJ2-5	NA	TGTGCCAGCAGTCGCACACAGACCCAGTACTTC	CASSRTQTQYF
TRBD2	TRBV6-5	TRBJ2-7	NA	TGTGCCAGCAGGACGCGGGGGACCTACGAGCAGTACTTC	CASRTRGTYEQYF
TRBD2	TRBV5-1	TRBJ2-5	NA	TGCGCCAGCAGCTTGGCGGGGCTAGCGGGAGTTAGGACAGAGACCCAGTACTTC	CASSLAGLAGVRTETQYF
NA	TRBV3-1/TRBV3-2	TRBJ2-3	once	TGTGCCAGCAGCCGACCGACAGGTTCTAGCACAGATACGCAGTATTTT	CASSRPTGSSTDTQYF
TRBD1	TRBV7-9	TRBJ2-5	NA	TGTGCCAGCAGCTTAGGGACAGGGCCCCAAGAGACCCAGTACTTC	CASSLGTGPQETQYF
NA	TRBV6-2/TRBV6-3	TRBJ1-2	NA	TGTGCCAGCAGTAATACGGTGAGCTATGGCTACACCTTC	CASSNTVSYGYTF
NA	TRBV7-3	TRBJ2-1	NA	TGTGCCAGCAGCAAAGGGGGGGCGGTCTATAATGAGCAGTTCTTC	CASSKGGAVYNEQFF
NA	TRBV29-1	TRBJ1-5	NA	TGCAGCGTTGAACCAAGGTGGTCAGGGGGCAATCAGCCCCAGCATTTT	CSVEPRWSGGNQPQHF
NA	TRBV7-9	TRBJ2-3	NA	TGTGCCAGCACCCCTCTGCAGAATATCACAGATACGCAGTATTTT	CASTPLQNITDTQYF
NA	TRBV28	TRBJ1-2	NA	TGTGCCAGCGGGGACATTCGGACTAACTATGGCTACACCTTC	CASGDIRTNYGYTF
NA	TRBV3-1/TRBV3-2	TRBJ2-7	NA	TGTGCCAGCAGCCAAGCGGTGGAGCAGTACTTC	CASSQAVEQYF
TRBD2	TRBV7-2	TRBJ2-1	NA	TGTGCCAGCAGCTCGACGCTACTAGCGGGGGGTCGTAATGAGCAGTTCTTC	CASSSTLLAGGRNEQFF
TRBD2	TRBV27	TRBJ2-7	NA	TGTGCCAGCAGTACCGGGACTAGGGTTCTCGAGCAGTACTTC	CASSTGTRVLEQYF
TRBD1	TRBV10-3	TRBJ2-3	NA	TGTGCCATCAGACCCTTCCTGGGACAGGGGGATGGTGCGCAGTATTTT	CAIRPFLGQGDGAQYF
NA	TRBV5-1	TRBJ2-5	NA	TGCGCCAGCAGCTTGGTTGCAGGGAGCCCAGGGGCCCAGTACTTC	CASSLVAGSPGAQYF
TRBD2	TRBV29-1	TRBJ2-2	NA	TGCAGCGTTCGGCGGGAGAGCAACACCGGGGAGCTGTTTTTT	CSVRRESNTGELFF
TRBD1	TRBV18	TRBJ1-3	NA	TGTGCCAGCTCACCTAGGGACAGCCTTTTAACCACCATATATTTT	CASSPRDSLLTTIYF
NA	TRBV7-8	TRBJ1-6	NA	TGTGCCAGCAGCCCCCGTAGGTCGGGTAATTCACCCCTCCACTTT	CASSPRRSGNSPLHF
NA	TRBV18	TRBJ1-2	NA	TGTGCCAGCTCACCAGGACGGTTTGGCTACACCTTC	CASSPGRFGYTF
NA	TRBV12-1	TRBJ1-5	NA	TGTGCCAGCAGCTTGCCTTACAGGGGTGGCAATCAGCCCCAGCATTTT	CASSLPYRGGNQPQHF
NA	TRBV5-1	TRBJ2-7	NA	TGCGCCAGCAGCTTGGGGACGGTTACCTACGAGCAGTACTTC	CASSLGTVTYEQYF
NA	TRBV6-1	TRBJ1-1	NA	TGTGCCAGCAGTGAAGGTGGGGGGGCAGTGATAAGGAACACTGAAGCTTTCTTT	CASSEGGGAVIRNTEAFF
TRBD1	TRBV10-2	TRBJ2-7	NA	TGCGCCAGCAGGACAGGGTTGGCACAGGTCTACGAGCAGTACTTC	CASRTGLAQVYEQYF
TRBD2	TRBV5-4	TRBJ2-1	NA	TGTGCCAGACTAGCGGGTTGCTCCTACAATGAGCAGTTCTTC	CARLAGCSYNEQFF
TRBD2	TRBV5-1	TRBJ2-1	few	TGCGCCAGCAGTAATCTAGCGGGAGAATACAATGAGCAGTTCTTC	CASSNLAGEYNEQFF
TRBD1	TRBV28	TRBJ1-1	NA	TGTGCCAGCAGTGGTAGGGCGGGGAACAGGGGAGCTTTCTTT	CASSGRAGNRGAFF
NA	TRBV30	TRBJ1-1	NA	TGTGCCTGGAAAAGTCGCTATAGGAACACTGAAGCTTTCTTT	CAWKSRYRNTEAFF
NA	TRBV5-1	TRBJ2-3	NA	TGCGCCAGCAGCTCAACCGGGGGACCCGCACCAGATACGCAGTATTTT	CASSSTGGPAPDTQYF
NA	TRBV11-2	TRBJ2-7	once	TGTGCCAGCAGACCTAAAGGGGCCGGGACCGGCTACGAGCAGTACTTC	CASRPKGAGTGYEQYF
NA	TRBV5-4	TRBJ2-3	NA	TGTGCCAGCAGCTTGACGCGCGGAGGGCTTGGGAGCGATACGCAGTATTTT	CASSLTRGGLGSDTQYF
NA	TRBV15	TRBJ2-7	NA	TGTGCCACCAGCAGAGACCTGGACACCTACTACGAGCAGTACTTC	CATSRDLDTYYEQYF
NA	TRBV6-5	TRBJ1-1	NA	TGTGCCAGCAGTTTTTCGATTAGCGGCACTGAAGCTTTCTTT	CASSFSISGTEAFF
TRBD2	TRBV11-2	TRBJ2-7	NA	TGTGCCAGCAGCCTCTCCGGGAGGGAGCAGTACTTC	CASSLSGREQYF
TRBD1	TRBV28	TRBJ1-1	NA	TGTGCCAGTCCGGGACAGGGGGCGCAGACTGAAGCTTTCTTT	CASPGQGAQTEAFF
NA	TRBV7-2	TRBJ1-2	NA	TGTGCCAGCAGCCCTGGGGGGTCGGGGAATGGCTACACCTTC	CASSPGGSGNGYTF
NA	TRBV5-5	TRBJ2-5	NA	TGTGCCAGCAGCTTGCACAGGCAAGAGACCCAGTACTTC	CASSLHRQETQYF
TRBD2	TRBV7-2	TRBJ2-7	NA	TGTGCCAGCAGCTTAATGATGGCGGGAGACTACGAGCAGTACTTC	CASSLMMAGDYEQYF